The clone carrying this T cell receptor (beta chain) has a single count. Clones were read by immunoSEQ multiplex PCR, and TCRdb kept only the in-frame ones, dropping some. The table includes 150,000 to 200,000 clones, around 96% detected once. The data were obtained in a study of cytomegalovirus exposure and HLA in healthy donors. The CDR3 spans 14 residues. CDR1 is SGHNT and CDR2 is YENEEA in the germline V gene. V was trimmed by 3 bases and J by 4 bases, leaving 11 bases between them. The origin of this receptor is a young woman in good health and CMV-seronegative. The chain has TRBV11-3 and TRBJ2-3; D unclear. The sequenced sample consisted of PBMCs. In DNA, the CDR3 is TGTGCCAGCAGCTTGTCAAGCGCCCCAGATACGCAGTATTTT. This encodes CASSLSSAPDTQYF.